These 13 T cell receptor beta chains were all obtained from the same sample, sequenced in a study of cytomegalovirus exposure and HLA in healthy donors. PCR amplification relied on 60 Vbeta primers (plus 13 Jbeta primers). Method: immunoSEQ multiplex PCR; TCRdb's copy keeps in-frame clones and lacks some. The sample contains over 120,000 clones, more than 7.5% of which appear only once. Sequenced sample: PBMCs. All receptors come from a man aged 50-59 years in good health and CMV-seronegative.

The sample holds a few counts of this clone. J is TRBJ2-5 and V is TRBV5-1, with 8 bases identical to TRBD2. The V and J ends lost 1 base and 4 bases, in that order; junction bases with no gene match: 3. Germline CDR1 reads SGHRS; CDR2 reads YFSETQ. The CDR3 loop spans 14 amino acids. The CDR3 DNA sequence: TGCGCCAGCAGCTTGCAGCGGGAGCGAGAGACCCAGTACTTC. Its translation: CASSLQRERETQYF.

This clone was detected only a few times. The chain combines TRBV5-4 with TRBJ2-5; 7 bases line up with TRBD2. There are 14 residues in the CDR3. J lost 4 bases, V lost 3 bases, and 6 bases had no gene match. The germline gives CDR1 SGHNT, CDR2 YYREEE (reference sequence). CDR3 coding DNA: TGTGCCAGCAGCTCTCAACTAGCGACAGAGACCCAGTACTTC. It specifies CASSSQLATETQYF. The variable domain in full, completed from reference TRBV5-4 and TRBJ2-5, reads ETGVTQSPTHLIKTRGQQVTLRCSSQSGHNTVSWYQQALGQGPQFIFQYYREEENGRGNFPPRFSGLQFPNYSSELNVNALELDDSALYLCASSSQLATETQYFGPGTRLLVL.

The chain joins TRBV5-1 to TRBJ1-5; D possibly corresponds to TRBD1 (6 bases). This CDR3 region has 13 residues. Trimming stripped 4 bases from V and 3 bases from J, with 8 bases between. Per the germline V gene, CDR1 is SGHRS and CDR2 is YFSETQ. Here the CDR3 DNA reads TGCGCCAGCAGCAGGGACAACAATCAGCCCCAGCATTTT. As protein: CASSRDNNQPQHF.

This clone came up a few times. This chain uses TRBV2 with TRBJ1-4; tentative D call: TRBD1 (6 bases). Germline V gene sequence: CDR1 SNHLY, CDR2 FYNNEI. CDR3 length: 15 amino acids. V lost 2 bases and J lost 3, with 10 bases in between. The CDR3 DNA is TGTGCCAGCAGTGAACAGGGGTTGGCTAATGAAAAACTGTTTTTT. This gives the protein CASSEQGLANEKLFF. Variable domain in full (rest from reference TRBV2 and TRBJ1-4): EPEVTQTPSHQVTQMGQEVILRCVPISNHLYFYWYRQILGQKVEFLVSFYNNEISEKSEIFDDQFSVERPDGSNFTLKIRSTKLEDSAMYFCASSEQGLANEKLFFGSGTQLSVL.

This clone has a handful of counts. The chain employs TRBV11-2 and TRBJ2-1, with 8 bases matching TRBD2. This CDR3 has 15 residues. Germline-derived CDR1 and CDR2 are SGHAT and FQNNGV. V dropped 3 bases and J dropped 4; count of bases not matched to a gene: 5. CDR3 in DNA: TGTGCCAGCAGCTTGCATAGCGGGACTTACAATGAGCAGTTCTTC. Translated: CASSLHSGTYNEQFF. Combining the CDR3 with reference TRBV11-2 and TRBJ2-1 gives the whole variable domain EAGVAQSPRYKIIEKRQSVAFWCNPISGHATLYWYQQILGQGPKLLIQFQNNGVVDDSQLPKDRFSAERLKGVDSTLKIQPAKLEDSAVYLCASSLHSGTYNEQFFGPGTRLTVL.

This chain joins TRBV6-6 and TRBJ1-1, with TRBD1 matching over 9 bases. J was trimmed by 4 bases and V by 7 bases; bases with no gene match: 7. Germline assignment: CDR1 MNHNY and CDR2 SVGAGI (reference sequence). This CDR3 comprises 14 residues. CDR3: CASISQGAPTEAFF. DNA of the CDR3: TGTGCCAGCATCTCACAGGGGGCGCCCACTGAAGCTTTCTTT.

The CDR3 DNA sequence: TGTGCCAGCAGCTTAACCTCGAGCTCTGGAAACACCATATATTTT. This codes for CASSLTSSSGNTIYF. The J gene is TRBJ1-3, the V gene TRBV7-3; D is undetermined. CDR3 length: 15 amino acids. The germline gives CDR1 SGHTA, CDR2 FQGTGA. V shed 0 bases and J shed 0 bases, with 6 bases lying between them. Complete variable domain (other parts from reference TRBV7-3 and TRBJ1-3): GAGVSQTPSNKVTEKGKYVELRCDPISGHTALYWYRQSLGQGPEFLIYFQGTGAADDSGLPNDRFFAVRPEGSVSTLKIQRTERGDSAVYLCASSLTSSSGNTIYFGEGSWLTVV.

The sample holds a few counts of this clone. This chain joins TRBV30 and TRBJ2-7; the match to TRBD1 covers 7 bases. This CDR3 spans 12 amino acids. V trimming: 1 base; J trimming: 3 bases; junction bases outside the gene matches: 0. The germline V gene encodes CDR1 GTSNPN and CDR2 SVGIG (reference sequence). CDR3 residues: CAWSAGGYEQYF. CDR3 nucleotides: TGTGCCTGGAGTGCAGGGGGCTACGAGCAGTACTTC.

This clone has just a few counts. The gene calls are TRBV2 and TRBJ2-7; no firm D call. V lost 7 bases to trimming and J lost 4 bases, with 14 bases between them. The CDR3 is made up of 13 amino acids. CDR1 and CDR2 from the germline V gene are SNHLY and FYNNEI. The CDR3 nucleotides read TGTGCCAGCAAAGGTACCCTAGGATACGAGCAGTACTTC. This gives the protein CASKGTLGYEQYF. The full variable domain, in which reference TRBV2 and TRBJ2-7 provide the parts outside the CDR3, is EPEVTQTPSHQVTQMGQEVILRCVPISNHLYFYWYRQILGQKVEFLVSFYNNEISEKSEIFDDQFSVERPDGSNFTLKIRSTKLEDSAMYFCASKGTLGYEQYFGPGTRLTVT.

Concerning this clone: One end of the junction does not line up with germline, which may come from a read error. The chain couples TRBV6-5 to TRBJ1-1, with 7 bases that match TRBD1. CDR3 length: 15 amino acids. Per the germline V gene, CDR1 is MNHEY and CDR2 is SVGAGI. CDR3 residues: CASSYSGTANTEAFF. CDR3 DNA sequence: TGTGCCAGCAGCTACTCCGGGACAGCTAACACTGAAGCTTTCTTT.

This chain joins TRBV6-1 and TRBJ1-3, with 12 bases identical to TRBD1. V was clipped by 2 bases and J by 3 bases; unmatched bases: 17. Germline values: CDR1 MNHNS, CDR2 SASEGT. This CDR3 is 21 amino acids long. The CDR3 coding sequence is TGTGCCAGCAGTGAATTTCCTTTCGCCAAGGGACAGGGGGCCTTTGGAAACACCATATATTTT. This gives the protein CASSEFPFAKGQGAFGNTIYF.

The rearrangement uses TRBV29-1 and TRBJ2-2; no firm D call. This CDR3 region has 19 residues. The germline gives CDR1 SQVTM, CDR2 ANQGSEA. V lost 4 bases to trimming and J lost 2 bases, with 26 bases between them. The CDR3 loop reads CSVVWNGRSTWRNTGELFF. The DNA of the CDR3 is TGCAGCGTTGTTTGGAATGGAAGGTCGACTTGGAGAAACACCGGGGAGCTGTTTTTT.

The rearrangement uses TRBV9 and TRBJ2-1, with 8 positions matching TRBD2. With V trimmed by 0 bases and J by 9 bases, 11 bases remained unmatched. Germline V lookup: CDR1 SGDLS, CDR2 YYNGEE. This CDR3 comprises 16 residues. DNA of the CDR3: TGTGCCAGCAGCGTAGCTACGGGGGGGCGGACCCTTGAGCAGTTCTTC. Amino acids: CASSVATGGRTLEQFF.